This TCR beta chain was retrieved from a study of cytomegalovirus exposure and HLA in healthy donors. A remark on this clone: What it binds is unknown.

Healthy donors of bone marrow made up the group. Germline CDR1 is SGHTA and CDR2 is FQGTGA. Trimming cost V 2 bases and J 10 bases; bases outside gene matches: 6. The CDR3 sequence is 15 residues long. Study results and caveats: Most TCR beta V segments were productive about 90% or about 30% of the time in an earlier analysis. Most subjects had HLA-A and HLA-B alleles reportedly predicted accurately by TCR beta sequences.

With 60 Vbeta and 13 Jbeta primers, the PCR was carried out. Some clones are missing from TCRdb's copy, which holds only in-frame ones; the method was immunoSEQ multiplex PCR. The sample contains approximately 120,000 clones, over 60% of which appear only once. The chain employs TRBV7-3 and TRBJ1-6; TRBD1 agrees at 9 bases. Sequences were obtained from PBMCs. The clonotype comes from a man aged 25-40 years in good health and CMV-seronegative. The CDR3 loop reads CASSLLGTGSSPLHF. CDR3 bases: TGTGCCAGCAGCTTACTCGGGACAGGGTCCTCACCCCTCCACTTT.